This T cell receptor beta chain was recovered during a study of cytomegalovirus exposure and HLA in healthy donors. Study outcomes and limitations: HLA alleles were associated with fewer than 20,000 TCR beta sequences in a later analysis at 0.05 false discovery rate. The authors enumerated 164 TCR beta chains as linked to cytomegalovirus. The analysis excluded some indistinguishable V segments, including TRBV6-2 and TRBV6-3.

This CDR3 spans 13 amino acids. Per germline, CDR1 MGHDK and CDR2 SYGVNS. Between the trimmed V and J ends, which lost 6 bases and 4 bases, there was a span of 12 bases. The PCR used 60 Vbeta and 13 Jbeta primers. Sequencing used immunoSEQ multiplex PCR; TCRdb keeps in-frame clones, though not all of them. The sample consists of approximately 140,000 clones, almost 80% of them appearing once. This clone turned up a few times. Its antigen is still unknown. This sequence was found in a young man in good health and CMV-seronegative. Sequenced input: PBMCs. This chain joins TRBV25-1 and TRBJ1-2; D perhaps matches TRBD1 (5 bases). CDR3 sequence reads: CASRGTLGYGYTF. DNA for the CDR3: TGTGCCAGCAGGGGGACTTTGGGCTATGGCTACACCTTC.